The 24 T cell receptor beta chains below were found in one sample sequenced in a study of cytomegalovirus exposure and HLA in healthy donors. With 60 Vbeta and 13 Jbeta primers, the PCR was carried out. Clones were sequenced by immunoSEQ multiplex PCR, and TCRdb holds only the in-frame ones, with some missing. The sample has hundreds of thousands of clones; around two thirds are singletons. The sample consisted of PBMCs. Receptors were obtained from a female donor in good health and CMV-seronegative.

This clone was observed a handful of times. J is TRBJ2-7 and V is TRBV11-3, with D tentatively TRBD2 (5 bases). The CDR3 length is 16 residues. V lost 1 base and J lost 0, with 13 bases in between. Looked up from germline, CDR1 is SGHNT and CDR2 is YENEEA. The CDR3 sequence: CASSLGLASRSYEQYF. The CDR3, as DNA: TGTGCCAGCAGCTTAGGGCTAGCCTCGCGCTCCTACGAGCAGTACTTC.

The chain joins TRBV7-6 to TRBJ1-2; TRBD1 aligns across 9 bases. Germline V gene data show CDR1 as SGHVS and CDR2 as FNYEAQ. The ends lost 4 bases at V and 0 bases at J; junction bases unmatched: 12. CDR3 length: 18 amino acids. CDR3 residues: CASSWVGTGSYANYGYTF. The CDR3 DNA sequence: TGTGCCAGCAGCTGGGTAGGGACAGGGAGTTACGCTAACTATGGCTACACCTTC.

The V gene is TRBV7-3, the J gene TRBJ2-5; D perhaps matches TRBD2 (6 bases). CDR3 size: 13 residues. Trimming removed 2 bases at V and 5 bases at J, with 9 bases between. Germline assignment: CDR1 SGHTA and CDR2 FQGTGA. This CDR3 is CASSLSRGETQYF. CDR3 nucleotide sequence: TGTGCCAGCAGCTTATCTCGGGGGGAGACCCAGTACTTC.

The genes are TRBV25-1 and TRBJ1-2; TRBD1 matches at 9 bases. V was pared by 4 bases and J by 4 bases, with 7 bases of the junction left unmatched. Germline assignment: CDR1 MGHDK and CDR2 SYGVNS. The CDR3 consists of 15 residues. This CDR3 is CASSVNRGPGYGYTF. The CDR3 DNA is TGTGCCAGCAGTGTAAACAGGGGGCCAGGCTATGGCTACACCTTC.

The rearrangement joins TRBV7-8 to TRBJ2-7; TRBD2 matches at 10 bases. After removal of 0 bases from V and 9 bases from J, the junction contained 8 bases not matched to a gene. This CDR3 contains 15 residues. Germline CDR1 and CDR2: SGHVS and FQNEAQ. The DNA for the CDR3 is TGTGCCAGCAGCTTAGCGGGCCTAGCGGGAGCAACGCAGTACTTC. Its translation: CASSLAGLAGATQYF.

This rearrangement joins TRBV18 to TRBJ2-1; TRBD2 matches at 9 bases. The CDR3 is 17 residues long. J gave up 5 bases and V 2 bases, and 10 bases lay outside the gene matches. CDR1 KGHSH and CDR2 LQKENI come from the germline V gene. CDR3 DNA: TGTGCCAGCTCACCATACCTGCGGGAGGGCCCTAACAATGAGCAGTTCTTC. It encodes CASSPYLREGPNNEQFF.

CDR3 sequence reads: CASSLAGGGGQFF. CDR3 DNA: TGTGCCAGTAGTCTAGCGGGAGGCGGCGGGCAGTTCTTC. The gene calls are TRBV19 and TRBJ2-1; 11 nucleotides agree with TRBD2. V shed 5 bases and J 12 bases; nucleotides not matched to a gene: 6. The CDR3 length is 13 residues. Looked up from germline, CDR1 is LNHDA and CDR2 is SQIVND (reference sequence).

The gene calls are TRBV6-5 and TRBJ2-7, with 9 bases fitting TRBD1. The CDR3 has 15 residues. CDR1 and CDR2 (germline): MNHEY, SVGAGI. The junction had 4 bases not matched to a gene; V was cut back by 2 bases and J by 2 bases. CDR3 loop: CASSYARQGAYEQYF. CDR3 coding DNA: TGTGCCAGCAGTTACGCGCGACAGGGGGCCTACGAGCAGTACTTC.

V usage is TRBV10-2 and J usage is TRBJ2-7, with D tentatively TRBD2 (7 bases). V lost 5 bases and J lost 5, with 16 bases in between. Germline V gene data show CDR1 as WSHSY and CDR2 as SAAADI. CDR3 length: 14 residues. The CDR3 DNA follows: TGCGCCAGCAGTTTCGGAGGGGGGGTGGACGAGCAGTACTTC. Translation: CASSFGGGVDEQYF.

CDR3 loop: CASRWELGDTQYF. The CDR3 DNA is TGTGCCAGCAGGTGGGAGTTAGGAGATACGCAGTATTTT. This chain links TRBV7-2 with TRBJ2-3; maybe TRBD2 (5 bases). V was clipped by 6 bases and J by 5 bases, with 12 bases between them. Germline V lookup: CDR1 SGHTA, CDR2 FQGNSA. The CDR3 extends over 13 amino acids.

The rearrangement uses TRBV28 and TRBJ1-5, with D maybe TRBD1 (5 bases). The CDR3 totals 13 residues. Per the germline V gene, CDR1 is MDHEN and CDR2 is SYDVKM. Deletions cut 4 bases from V and 5 bases from J, with 9 bases between. CDR3 loop: CASSWRGYQPQHF. CDR3 DNA: TGTGCCAGCAGTTGGAGGGGTTATCAGCCCCAGCATTTT.

The chain uses TRBV21-1 and TRBJ2-7; TRBD2 is the table's D call, not checked against the DNA. TRBV21-1 is annotated as a pseudogene. The CDR3 extends over 22 amino acids. In DNA, the CDR3 is TGTGCCAGCAGCAAAGTCGAAAAAGGAAGGCCAAGCGGGGGAACGAAAACCTACGAGCAGTACTTC. Translation: CASSKVEKGRPSGGTKTYEQYF.

This chain joins TRBV6-4 and TRBJ2-1, with 9 bases matching TRBD2. CDR1 and CDR2 from the germline V gene are MRHNA and SNTAGT. This CDR3 is built from 14 residues. Trimming at V came to 3 bases and at J to 6 bases, leaving 3 bases not matched to a gene. Here the CDR3 reads CASSEREGPNEQFF. The CDR3 bases are TGTGCCAGCAGTGAGCGGGAGGGCCCCAATGAGCAGTTCTTC.

The chain has TRBV4-1 and TRBJ2-7, with TRBD1 identical over 9 bases. V was pared by 4 bases and J by 3 bases, with 4 bases of the junction left unmatched. The CDR3 has 14 residues. Germline-derived CDR1 and CDR2 are MGHRA and YSYEKL. CDR3 residues: CASSRPGQGYEQYF. The CDR3 DNA reads TGCGCCAGCAGCCGACCGGGACAGGGCTACGAGCAGTACTTC.

The V and J genes are TRBV7-9 and TRBJ2-7; 11 bases are a match to TRBD2. J lost 3 bases, V lost 3 bases, and 10 bases had no gene match. Germline V lookup: CDR1 SEHNR, CDR2 FQNEAQ (reference sequence). The length of the CDR3 is 17 residues. CDR3 protein: CASSFAPLTSGSYEQYF. The CDR3 DNA follows: TGTGCCAGCAGCTTCGCCCCCTTAACTAGCGGGAGCTACGAGCAGTACTTC.

In its sample, this clone was seen a few times. V and J are TRBV18 and TRBJ2-7, with D possibly TRBD2 on 5 matching bases. Trimming cost V 0 bases and J 2 bases, with 14 bases left between them. Germline V gives CDR1 KGHSH, CDR2 LQKENI. The CDR3 contains 16 residues. The CDR3, as DNA: TGTGCCAGCTCACCACCGAGTGGCGGAGGCACCTACGAGCAGTACTTC. As protein: CASSPPSGGGTYEQYF.

The rearrangement links TRBV19 to TRBJ2-5; D might be TRBD2 (7 bases). The DNA end is more similar to TRBJ2-7, so the J call may be wrong. The CDR3 has 12 residues. Germline lookup yields CDR1 LNHDA and CDR2 SQIVND (reference sequence). CDR3 sequence reads: CASSGGLDEQYF. In DNA, the CDR3 is TGTGCCAGTAGCGGGGGGCTCGACGAGCAGTACTTC.

The gene calls are TRBV5-1 and TRBJ2-7, with TRBD2 matching 10 bases. Germline trimming cut 1 base from V and 0 bases from J; bases unmatched to any gene: 7. Per germline, CDR1 SGHRS and CDR2 YFSETQ. CDR3 length: 17 residues. DNA for the CDR3: TGCGCCAGCAGCTTGAGGGGACTAGCGCAAATCTCCTACGAGCAGTACTTC. This codes for CASSLRGLAQISYEQYF.

The rearrangement joins TRBV4-1 to TRBJ2-1; D not certain. CDR1 is MGHRA and CDR2 is YSYEKL in the germline V gene. V lost 2 bases and J lost 5, with 7 bases in between. The CDR3 has 13 residues. CDR3 loop: CASSQLQNNEQFF. DNA of the CDR3: TGCGCCAGCAGCCAACTGCAGAACAATGAGCAGTTCTTC.

The genes are TRBV5-4 and TRBJ2-7, with TRBD2 matching over 13 bases. CDR1 is SGHNT, CDR2 YYREEE, per germline (reference sequence). The V and J ends lost 3 bases and 0 bases, in that order; junction bases with no gene match: 6. This CDR3 has 17 amino acids. CDR3: CASSWTSGSLYSYEQYF. In DNA form, the CDR3 reads TGTGCCAGCAGCTGGACTAGCGGGAGCCTCTACTCCTACGAGCAGTACTTC.

The gene calls are TRBV5-4 and TRBJ2-2; TRBD2 might be the D (6 bases). Germline assignment: CDR1 SGHNT and CDR2 YYREEE (reference sequence). The CDR3 contains 15 residues. V lost 0 bases, J lost 4 bases, and 10 bases lay in between. CDR3 amino acids: CASSLVGGITGELFF. CDR3 coding DNA: TGTGCCAGCAGCTTGGTTGGGGGGATCACCGGGGAGCTGTTTTTT.

This sequence joins TRBV10-3 and TRBJ2-2; 7 bases are a match to TRBD2. This CDR3 spans 16 amino acids. The germline V gene encodes CDR1 ENHRY and CDR2 SYGVKD. Unmatched junction bases numbered 7, after V lost 3 bases and J lost 3 bases. The CDR3 sequence is CAISDPGEGYTGELFF. The CDR3 region has the DNA TGTGCCATCAGTGATCCGGGGGAGGGGTACACCGGGGAGCTGTTTTTT.

This chain connects TRBV5-4 to TRBJ2-5; 15 positions agree with TRBD2. The CDR3 loop spans 16 amino acids. Germline loops: CDR1 SGHNT, CDR2 YYREEE (reference sequence). J gave up 5 bases and V 4 bases, and 6 bases lay outside the gene matches. The CDR3 sequence: CASSPTGTSGRETQYF. The CDR3 DNA is TGTGCCAGCAGCCCGACAGGGACTAGCGGGAGGGAGACCCAGTACTTC.

The chain combines TRBV14 with TRBJ1-5, with D uncertain. This CDR3 spans 15 amino acids. V was shortened by 1 base and J by 6 bases, with 13 bases between the two germline ends. Germline-derived CDR1 and CDR2 are SGHDN and FVKESK. The CDR3 sequence is CASSQAGKVGQPQHF. For the CDR3, the DNA is TGTGCCAGCAGCCAAGCCGGGAAGGTCGGTCAGCCCCAGCATTTT.